This T cell receptor beta chain was sequenced during a study of blood T cell repertoires in COVID-19. The study assigned cohorts using participant-reported clinical history. Cohort 3 recovery required two negative PCRs, clearance, or symptom resolution. Under the authors' procedure: Amplification of reference gene primers was used by the study to estimate nucleated cell counts. Clones were read by immunoSEQ multiplex PCR, and TCRdb kept only the in-frame ones, dropping some. From that table come the V and J calls and clone size; the DNA was used to work out D and trimming. The sample lists 250,000 to 350,000 clones, over 80% seen once, with approximately 9% in the top ten. CDR3 length: 18 amino acids. V gave up 4 bases and J gave up 0 bases; unmatched junction bases: 10. The germline V gene encodes CDR1 SGHTA and CDR2 FQGNSA.

The chain combines TRBV7-2 with TRBJ2-3; 10 positions agree with TRBD2. This receptor was identified in a woman aged 18-29 years who had recovered from COVID-19. The specimen was PBMCs or T cells enriched from blood (not recorded which). The CDR3 nucleotides are TGTGCCAGCAGCTATCAGAGCGGGGGGGGAGGAAGCACAGATACGCAGTATTTT. Amino acid sequence: CASSYQSGGGGSTDTQYF.